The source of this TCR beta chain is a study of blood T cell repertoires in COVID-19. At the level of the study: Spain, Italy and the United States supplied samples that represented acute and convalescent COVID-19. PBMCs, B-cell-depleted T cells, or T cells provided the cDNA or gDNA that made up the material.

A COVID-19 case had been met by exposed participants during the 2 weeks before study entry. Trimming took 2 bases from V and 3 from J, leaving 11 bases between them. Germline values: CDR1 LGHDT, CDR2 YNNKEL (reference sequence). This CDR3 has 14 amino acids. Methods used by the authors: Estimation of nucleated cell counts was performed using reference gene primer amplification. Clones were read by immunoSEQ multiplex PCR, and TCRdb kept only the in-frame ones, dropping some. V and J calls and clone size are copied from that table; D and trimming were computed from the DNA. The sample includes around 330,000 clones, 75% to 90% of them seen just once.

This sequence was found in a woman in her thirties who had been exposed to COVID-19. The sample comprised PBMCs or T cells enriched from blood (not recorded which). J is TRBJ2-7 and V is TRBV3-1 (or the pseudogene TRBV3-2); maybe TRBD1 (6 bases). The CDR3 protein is CASSQSYRDYEQYF. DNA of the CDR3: TGTGCCAGCAGCCAAAGCTACAGGGACTACGAGCAGTACTTC.